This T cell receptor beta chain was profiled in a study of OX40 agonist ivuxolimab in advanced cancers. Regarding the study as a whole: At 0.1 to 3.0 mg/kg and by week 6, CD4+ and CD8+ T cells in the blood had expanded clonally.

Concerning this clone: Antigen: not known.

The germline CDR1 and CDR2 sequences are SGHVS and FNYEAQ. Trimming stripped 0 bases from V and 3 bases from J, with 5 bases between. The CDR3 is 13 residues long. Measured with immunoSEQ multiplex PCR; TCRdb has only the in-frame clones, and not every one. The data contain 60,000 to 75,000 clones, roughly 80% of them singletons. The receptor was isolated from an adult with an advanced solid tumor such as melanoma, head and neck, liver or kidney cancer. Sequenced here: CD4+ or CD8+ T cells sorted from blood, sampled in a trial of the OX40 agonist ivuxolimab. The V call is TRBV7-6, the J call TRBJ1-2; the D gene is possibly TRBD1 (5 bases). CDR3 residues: CASSLATDYGYTF. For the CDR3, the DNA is TGTGCCAGCAGCTTAGCGACAGACTATGGCTACACCTTC.